The 11 T cell receptor beta chains in this list originate from one sample, sequenced in a study of blood T cell repertoires in COVID-19. The assay was immunoSEQ multiplex PCR, and TCRdb's table has in-frame clones only and misses some. The sample carries 110,000 to 150,000 clones, less than 85% recorded once. Sequenced sample: peripheral blood. Receptors were obtained from a human donor in a cohort sampled during active COVID-19.

The chain uses TRBV11-1 and TRBJ2-7, with TRBD2 identical over 7 bases. The CDR3 is 11 amino acids. Germline V gives CDR1 SGHAT, CDR2 FQDESV (reference sequence). The V gene end was trimmed by 8 bases and the J gene end by 6 bases; junction bases not matched to a gene: 4. For the CDR3, the DNA is TGTGCCAGCCGAGCGGGGCGCGAGCAGTACTTC. Encoded protein: CASRAGREQYF.

V is TRBV6-5 and J is TRBJ2-3; TRBD2 is a possible D gene (7 bases). V gave up 8 bases and J gave up 3 bases, with 12 bases separating them. Germline values: CDR1 MNHEY, CDR2 SVGAGI. The CDR3 consists of 13 residues. Here the CDR3 DNA reads TGTGCCAGCGTAGGGGGGGTAACAGATACGCAGTATTTT. It translates to CASVGGVTDTQYF.

The gene calls are TRBV5-8 and TRBJ1-1, with D possibly matching TRBD1 (5 bases). V shed 0 bases and J shed 7 bases, with 7 bases lying between them. Germline V lookup: CDR1 SGHTS, CDR2 YDEGEE. This CDR3 is built from 12 residues. This chain's CDR3 is CASSLVGGEAFF. In nucleotides, the CDR3 is TGTGCCAGCAGCTTGGTGGGGGGTGAAGCTTTCTTT.

CDR3 nucleotides: TGCGCCAGCAGCCCCGGACTAGCGGGGGGTGAGAATGAGCAGTTCTTC. Translation: CASSPGLAGGENEQFF. V usage is TRBV5-1 and J usage is TRBJ2-1; 14 bases are a match to TRBD2. The J segment lost 7 bases and the V segment lost 4 bases, leaving 7 bases of the junction unmatched. CDR1 is SGHRS, CDR2 YFSETQ, per germline. CDR3 length: 16 amino acids.

This chain connects TRBV19 to TRBJ1-1; D is perhaps TRBD1 (6 bases). CDR3 size: 14 residues. The V gene's germline CDR1 is LNHDA and CDR2 SQIVND (reference sequence). Trimming pared 9 bases from V and 3 bases from J, leaving 17 bases between. DNA of the CDR3: TGTGCCAGCAATAGCGGGGGGGCGCACACTGAAGCTTTCTTT. Its translation is CASNSGGAHTEAFF.

This clone has more than one count but fewer than ten. The V call is TRBV18, the J call TRBJ2-5; possibly TRBD2 for D (6 bases). Germline CDR1 reads KGHSH; CDR2 reads LQKENI. This CDR3 has 13 amino acids. V shed 3 bases and J shed 1 base, with 6 bases lying between them. The CDR3: CASSPTSQETQYF. CDR3 bases: TGTGCCAGCTCACCGACTAGCCAAGAGACCCAGTACTTC.

This clone has only a few counts. The chain combines TRBV27 with TRBJ1-6, with 7 bases that match TRBD1. The CDR3 is 16 amino acids. V lost 2 bases to trimming and J lost 7 bases; unmatched junction nucleotides: 8. Germline lookup yields CDR1 MNHEY and CDR2 SMNVEV (reference sequence). The CDR3 coding sequence is TGTGCCAGCAGTTTACTAGGAACAGGGGAAAATTCACCCCTCCACTTT. Protein: CASSLLGTGENSPLHF.

The J gene is TRBJ1-2, the V gene TRBV19; D possibly corresponds to TRBD1 (5 bases). The germline V and J ends were trimmed by 5 bases and 0 bases, with 13 bases remaining between them. This CDR3 is 15 amino acids long. CDR1 and CDR2 from the germline V gene are LNHDA and SQIVND (reference sequence). CDR3 nucleotide sequence: TGTGCCAGTAGTTCCCGGGACTTAGCTAACTATGGCTACACCTTC. This encodes CASSSRDLANYGYTF. The full variable domain, with the rest looked up from reference TRBV19 and TRBJ1-2, is DGGITQSPKYLFRKEGQNVTLSCEQNLNHDAMYWYRQDPGQGLRLIYYSQIVNDFQKGDIAEGYSVSREKKESFPLTVTSAQKNPTAFYLCASSSRDLANYGYTFGSGTRLTVV.

The chain couples TRBV3-1 (or the pseudogene TRBV3-2) to TRBJ1-5; TRBD1 matches at 10 bases. V gave up 1 base and J gave up 5 bases; unmatched junction bases: 8. Germline V gene sequence: CDR1 LGHDT, CDR2 YNNKEL (reference sequence). CDR3 length equals 17 residues. The CDR3: CASSQGRGTGEYQPQHF. CDR3 sequence (DNA): TGTGCCAGCAGCCAAGGACGCGGGACAGGGGAGTATCAGCCCCAGCATTTT.

This clone has a handful of counts. The V gene is TRBV5-6, the J gene TRBJ1-2, with 10 bases matching TRBD1. Looked up from germline, CDR1 is SGHDT and CDR2 is YYEEEE. This CDR3 contains 13 residues. Trimming took 6 bases from V and 4 from J; bases not matched to a gene: 3. The CDR3 reads CASMGQGTYGYTF. DNA for the CDR3: TGTGCCAGCATGGGACAGGGGACCTATGGCTACACCTTC. Filled out from reference TRBV5-6 and TRBJ1-2, the complete variable domain reads DAGVTQSPTHLIKTRGQQVTLRCSPKSGHDTVSWYQQALGQGPQFIFQYYEEEERQRGNFPDRFSGHQFPNYSSELNVNALLLGDSALYLCASMGQGTYGYTFGSGTRLTVV.

The chain links TRBV5-1 to TRBJ2-3; D not resolved. This CDR3 region has 13 residues. From germline, CDR1 is SGHRS and CDR2 YFSETQ. The V end was cut by 3 bases, the J end by 1 base, with 6 bases between. The CDR3 DNA sequence: TGCGCCAGCAGCTCCCCAGGCACAGATACGCAGTATTTT. This codes for CASSSPGTDTQYF.